This TCR beta chain appears in the sequencing data of a study of OX40 agonist ivuxolimab in advanced cancers. The V and J ends lost 2 bases and 1 base, in that order; junction bases with no gene match: 5. The germline V gene encodes CDR1 SNHLY and CDR2 FYNNEI. The CDR3 consists of 16 residues. The method was immunoSEQ multiplex PCR; TCRdb's version includes in-frame clones alone and lacks a portion of them. The data hold about 32,000 clones, with roughly 89% observed a single time. Overall study results and limits: CD4+ T cells averaged fewer expanded clones than CD8+ T cells.

This clone has only a few counts. Its cognate antigen is unknown. The chain has TRBV2 and TRBJ1-1; TRBD1 aligns across 9 bases. This receptor was taken from an adult with an advanced solid tumor such as melanoma, head and neck, liver or kidney cancer. Sequencing was performed on CD4+ or CD8+ T cells sorted from blood, taken in a trial of the OX40 agonist ivuxolimab. CDR3 sequence (DNA): TGTGCCAGCAGTGAATCGAGGACAGGGGCGAACACTGAAGCTTTCTTT. Translating gives CASSESRTGANTEAFF.